What follows describes a single T cell receptor beta chain. The source of the sample is a study of blood T cell repertoires in COVID-19. Study overall: PBMCs, B-cell-depleted T cells, or T cells provided the cDNA or gDNA that made up the material.

Sequencing used immunoSEQ multiplex PCR; TCRdb keeps in-frame clones, though not all of them. The data contain 60,000 or so clones, 89% of them singletons. The CDR3 is 13 residues long. Input material: peripheral blood. The sequence derives from a woman in her fifties or sixties with active COVID-19. This chain uses TRBV1 with TRBJ1-4; the listed D gene, TRBD1, was not tested against the DNA. TRBV1 is a known pseudogene. The CDR3: CTSSQDPREKLFF. CDR3 DNA: TGCACCAGCAGCCAAGATCCCAGGGAAAAACTGTTTTTT.